The 10 T cell receptor beta chains in this list originate from one sample, sequenced in a study of Graves' ophthalmopathy and Graves' hyperthyroidism. Amplification of the TCR beta CDR3 regions used RNA transcripts (as template). Second-round multiplex PCR followed a first-round RT-PCR using HTBI primers. Each CDR3 protein gets one entry after TCRdb re-called the multiplex PCR reads with MiXCR. The table has some 410,000 distinct CDR3 sequences, around 21% seen once. Specimen: peripheral blood. The receptors come from a woman aged 18-29 years with stable Graves' hyperthyroidism.

The sample holds a few counts of this clonotype. The V gene is TRBV6-1, the J gene TRBJ1-1; D is possibly TRBD1 (5 bases). This CDR3 is 12 amino acids long. Trimming removed 8 bases from V and 13 bases from J, with 20 bases in between. The germline V gene encodes CDR1 MNHNS and CDR2 SASEGT. The CDR3 DNA follows: TGTGCCAGCCTGGACAAGGGACTTGAGGTTTTCTTT. It yields the protein CASLDKGLEVFF.

This clonotype has ten or more counts. The gene calls are TRBV28 and TRBJ2-5, with a weak D call TRBD1 (5 bases). Deletions cut 6 bases from V and 5 bases from J, with 19 bases between. The CDR3 loop spans 15 amino acids. Germline CDR1 and CDR2: MDHEN and SYDVKM. The CDR3 is CASSVSVDSGETQYF. As DNA, the CDR3 is TGTGCCAGCAGCGTTAGTGTGGATTCAGGGGAGACCCAGTACTTC. Combining the CDR3 with reference TRBV28 and TRBJ2-5 gives the whole variable domain DVKVTQSSRYLVKRTGEKVFLECVQDMDHENMFWYRQDPGLGLRLIYFSYDVKMKEKGDIPEGYSVSREKKERFSLILESASTNQTSMYLCASSVSVDSGETQYFGPGTRLLVL.

This clonotype appeared a single time. At one end, the junction sequence differs from germline, possibly due to a read error. The chain links TRBV19 to TRBJ1-2; D remains ambiguous. Per the germline V gene, CDR1 is LNHDA and CDR2 is SQIVND (reference sequence). This CDR3 is built from 13 residues. The CDR3 DNA reads as TGTGCCAGCAGTAGGGTGGCCAACTATGGCTACACCTTC. Protein: CASSRVANYGYTF.

This clonotype showed up many times. The V gene is TRBV6-5, the J gene TRBJ1-2; unclear D gene. The CDR3 contains 13 residues. Germline CDR1 and CDR2: MNHEY and SVGAGI. V was trimmed by 8 bases and J by 2 bases, leaving 12 bases between them. CDR3 residues: CASYMFSNYGYTF. The CDR3 DNA sequence: TGTGCCAGCTACATGTTTTCCAACTATGGCTACACCTTC.

This clonotype was detected ten times or more. CDR3 nucleotides: TGTGCCAGCAGTGTCCGACAGGTAGCCTACGAGCAGTACTTC. This gives the protein CASSVRQVAYEQYF. V gene TRBV28 combines with J gene TRBJ2-7; D may be TRBD1 (6 bases). V gave up 5 bases and J gave up 2 bases, with 13 bases separating them. The germline V gene encodes CDR1 MDHEN and CDR2 SYDVKM. The CDR3 covers 14 residues.

This sequence joins TRBV6-1 and TRBJ1-3; possible D gene TRBD1, 6 bases. The CDR3 extends over 14 amino acids. The germline V gene encodes CDR1 MNHNS and CDR2 SASEGT. The germline V and J ends were trimmed by 8 bases and 2 bases, with 13 bases remaining between them. In DNA, the CDR3 is TGTGCCAGCTACAGGGAGTTGGCTGGAAACACCATATATTTT. It yields the protein CASYRELAGNTIYF.

Notes on this clonotype: One end of the junction is discordant with germline, which a read error may explain. The V call is TRBV5-1, the J call TRBJ2-7; 10 nucleotides match TRBD2. This CDR3 has 16 residues. Germline V gives CDR1 SGHRS, CDR2 YFSETQ. The CDR3, as DNA: TGCGCCAGCAGCTTGGGGATGCTAGCGGGGGCCTACGAGCAGTGCTTC. It yields the protein CASSLGMLAGAYEQCF.

The sample holds many counts of this clonotype. This chain joins TRBV28 and TRBJ2-7; 12 bases fit TRBD2. After removal of 4 bases from V and 7 bases from J, the junction contained 17 bases not matched to a gene. CDR3 size: 18 residues. The germline V gene encodes CDR1 MDHEN and CDR2 SYDVKM. As DNA, the CDR3 is TGTGCCAGCAGTTCTTTCAGTGCTAGCGGGAGGGCCAGGAGGGAGCAGTACTTC. Its translation is CASSSFSASGRARREQYF.

At least ten counts were recorded for this clonotype. V gene TRBV12-3 or TRBV12-4 combines with J gene TRBJ2-5; TRBD2 is a possible D gene (6 bases). The ends were cut back, 8 bases at V and 5 bases at J, with 15 bases in the middle. This CDR3 comprises 13 residues. CDR3 sequence (DNA): TGTGCCAGCTGGGCAGGAGCGGGCGAGACCCAGTACTTC. Its translation is CASWAGAGETQYF.

This clonotype was counted many times. The chain recombines TRBV12-3 or TRBV12-4 with TRBJ1-1; TRBD1 is a possible D gene (6 bases). The CDR3 has 13 amino acids. V dropped 7 bases and J dropped 5 bases, with 14 bases sitting between them. The CDR3 loop reads CASIFQGGTEAFF. The CDR3, as DNA: TGTGCCAGCATATTTCAAGGGGGAACTGAAGCTTTCTTT.